Included here is one TCR beta chain sequence, with context. Its antigen is undetermined. The data belong to a study of blood T cells in healthy people across ages. Overall study findings and caveats: Age showed a roughly linear inverse relationship with TCR beta diversity per million T cells.

With V trimmed by 1 base and J by 4 bases, 7 bases remained unmatched. From germline, CDR1 is MGHRA and CDR2 YSYEKL. The CDR3 has 16 amino acids. A J-beta primer mix and a sample-barcoded 5' primer were used in a second PCR of roughly 6 to 11 cycles. From each sample, at least 3 million paired-end reads containing CDR3 were obtained. TCRdb reprocessed the 5' RACE reads via MiXCR and lists one record per CDR3 protein. Of roughly 830,000 distinct CDR3 sequences listed, less than 80% are singletons. The chain recombines TRBV4-1 with TRBJ2-3; 8 nucleotides match TRBD2. This TCR derives from a man under 40 in good health. Specimen: blood. The DNA for the CDR3 is TGCGCCAGCAGCCAAGTCTCTAGCGGGTCACCAGATACGCAGTATTTT. Residues: CASSQVSSGSPDTQYF.